These 24 T cell receptor beta chains were all obtained from the same sample, sequenced in a study of OX40 agonist ivuxolimab in advanced cancers. This table comes from immunoSEQ multiplex PCR, and its TCRdb copy is limited to in-frame clones, with some not included. In the table there are 35,000 to 40,000 clones, roughly nine tenths of which are singletons. The specimen comprised CD4+ or CD8+ T cells sorted from blood, sampled in a trial of the OX40 agonist ivuxolimab. The receptor set was obtained from an adult with an advanced solid tumor such as melanoma, head and neck, liver or kidney cancer.

The genes are TRBV7-3 and TRBJ2-3; tentatively, D is TRBD2 (5 bases). Germline V gene sequence: CDR1 SGHTA, CDR2 FQGTGA. The CDR3 is 13 amino acids. V lost 3 bases and J 6 bases, leaving 10 bases between the germline ends. For the CDR3, the DNA is TGTGCCAGCAGCTTGGCTCGCGGGGATACGCAGTATTTT. Translation: CASSLARGDTQYF.

The chain carries TRBV5-4 and TRBJ2-3, with 13 bases aligning to TRBD2. Losses at the gene ends were 4 bases for V and 4 bases for J; bases not matched to a gene: 9. Germline V gene sequence: CDR1 SGHNT, CDR2 YYREEE (reference sequence). The CDR3 runs to 17 residues. The CDR3 DNA reads TGTGCCAGCAGCCCTGGGACTAGCGGGGCCCGGGCAGATACGCAGTATTTT. It yields the protein CASSPGTSGARADTQYF. Full variable domain (outside the CDR3, taken from reference TRBV5-4 and TRBJ2-3): ETGVTQSPTHLIKTRGQQVTLRCSSQSGHNTVSWYQQALGQGPQFIFQYYREEENGRGNFPPRFSGLQFPNYSSELNVNALELDDSALYLCASSPGTSGARADTQYFGPGTRLTVL.

The chain carries TRBV18 and TRBJ1-6; D not certain. This CDR3 spans 13 amino acids. Per the germline V gene, CDR1 is KGHSH and CDR2 is LQKENI. V dropped 2 bases and J dropped 8 bases, with 7 bases sitting between them. CDR3 sequence reads: CASSPEEYSPLHF. In DNA, the CDR3 is TGTGCCAGCTCACCAGAGGAGTATTCACCCCTCCACTTT.

The table lists this clone with a few counts. V usage is TRBV5-1 and J usage is TRBJ1-6; the match to TRBD1 covers 10 bases. Per the germline V gene, CDR1 is SGHRS and CDR2 is YFSETQ. The CDR3 is 15 amino acids. Trimming cost V 4 bases and J 5 bases; bases outside gene matches: 3. Here the CDR3 reads CASSKGQGNNSPLHF. The CDR3 DNA is TGCGCCAGCAGCAAGGGACAGGGGAATAATTCACCCCTCCACTTT.

The chain is built from TRBV5-6 and TRBJ1-4; D might be TRBD1 (5 bases). Germline lookup yields CDR1 SGHDT and CDR2 YYEEEE. CDR3 length: 15 amino acids. Deletions cut 3 bases from V and 5 bases from J, with 14 bases between. Written as DNA, the CDR3 is TGTGCCAGCAGCTCGGGTTTATGGGGGAATGAAAAACTGTTTTTT. It encodes CASSSGLWGNEKLFF.

In this sample, this clone turned up once. V is TRBV18 and J is TRBJ1-1, with no clear D. The CDR3 is 12 residues long. Germline V CDR1 and CDR2: KGHSH, LQKENI. V lost 5 bases, J lost 8 bases, and 12 bases lay in between. The CDR3 DNA sequence: TGTGCCAGCTCAACCCTCCCGGGAGAAGCTTTCTTT. Its protein is CASSTLPGEAFF.

Notes on this clone: The sample has other DNA sequences that encode this CDR3 too. This chain links TRBV5-1 with TRBJ2-7; no definite D call. CDR3 length: 13 residues. Germline lookup yields CDR1 SGHRS and CDR2 YFSETQ. The V end was cut by 4 bases, the J end by 1 base, with 9 bases between. The chain's CDR3 is CASSLRASYEQYF. Written as DNA, the CDR3 is TGCGCCAGCAGCCTGCGTGCTTCCTACGAGCAGTACTTC.

This chain links TRBV6-5 with TRBJ2-3; D not certain. The CDR3 sequence is 15 residues long. Per the germline V gene, CDR1 is MNHEY and CDR2 is SVGAGI. V gave up 7 bases and J gave up 1 base, with 15 bases separating them. Written as DNA, the CDR3 is TGTGCCAGCACCCCACGGGTTTGGGGCACAGATACGCAGTATTTT. Translated: CASTPRVWGTDTQYF.

The chain joins TRBV6-5 to TRBJ1-4, with D unresolved. Trimming removed 2 bases from V and 7 bases from J, with 11 bases in between. The CDR3 totals 14 residues. Germline V CDR1 and CDR2: MNHEY, SVGAGI. The chain's CDR3 is CASSYRDRGEKLFF. In DNA, the CDR3 is TGTGCCAGCAGTTACCGGGATCGGGGTGAAAAACTGTTTTTT.

A remark on this clone: A read error may explain this, as a much larger clone is one base away. Other nucleotide sequences from this sample produce the same CDR3. V usage is TRBV6-5 and J usage is TRBJ1-1; the D is unclear. The germline CDR1 and CDR2 sequences are MNHEY and SVGAGI. This CDR3 is 14 amino acids long. The germline V and J ends were trimmed by 4 bases and 2 bases, with 11 bases remaining between them. CDR3 sequence reads: CASSSTNTNTEAFF. CDR3 nucleotides: TGTGCCAGCAGTTCAACGAATACCAACACTGAAGCTTTCTTT.

The V call is TRBV4-2, the J call TRBJ1-2; D ambiguous. This CDR3 region has 14 residues. Germline V lookup: CDR1 LGHNA, CDR2 YNFKEQ. Trimming removed 0 bases from V and 5 bases from J, with 10 bases in between. The CDR3 sequence is CASSQDTAAYGYTF. In DNA form, the CDR3 reads TGTGCCAGCAGCCAAGATACAGCCGCTTATGGCTACACCTTC.

The chain uses TRBV19 and TRBJ2-7; D uncertain. Germline lookup yields CDR1 LNHDA and CDR2 SQIVND (reference sequence). The CDR3 totals 14 residues. Trimming pared 4 bases from V and 0 bases from J, leaving 10 bases between. CDR3 sequence reads: CASSTPRSSYEQYF. For the CDR3, the DNA is TGTGCCAGTAGTACCCCCCGTAGCTCCTACGAGCAGTACTTC. The variable domain in full, with the rest retrieved from reference TRBV19 and TRBJ2-7, is DGGITQSPKYLFRKEGQNVTLSCEQNLNHDAMYWYRQDPGQGLRLIYYSQIVNDFQKGDIAEGYSVSREKKESFPLTVTSAQKNPTAFYLCASSTPRSSYEQYFGPGTRLTVT.

The chain has TRBV28 and TRBJ1-2; D might be TRBD1 (6 bases). V dropped 6 bases and J dropped 0 bases, with 17 bases sitting between them. CDR1 and CDR2 (germline): MDHEN, SYDVKM. The CDR3 covers 16 residues. DNA for the CDR3: TGTGCCAGCAGGGGGGCGTCGGGACGAGCTAACTATGGCTACACCTTC. It specifies CASRGASGRANYGYTF.

The chain recombines TRBV6-6 with TRBJ2-7; the match to TRBD1 covers 10 bases. The junction had 8 bases not matched to a gene; V was cut back by 7 bases and J by 5 bases. Germline V gene sequence: CDR1 MNHNY, CDR2 SVGAGI (reference sequence). This CDR3 contains 14 residues. CDR3 sequence reads: CASTKPGTGDEQYF. DNA for the CDR3: TGTGCCAGCACCAAACCCGGGACAGGGGACGAGCAGTACTTC.

The rearrangement uses TRBV5-4 and TRBJ1-1, with 9 bases matching TRBD1. This CDR3 has 14 residues. CDR1 and CDR2 (germline): SGHNT, YYREEE (reference sequence). V shed 5 bases and J 3 bases; nucleotides not matched to a gene: 5. DNA for the CDR3: TGTGCCAGCAGGAGAGACAGGGGGGACACTGAAGCTTTCTTT. It yields the protein CASRRDRGDTEAFF.

This clone appeared once. The chain couples TRBV2 to TRBJ2-2, with 8 bases fitting TRBD2. The junction had 8 bases not matched to a gene; V was cut back by 7 bases and J by 7 bases. CDR3 length: 14 amino acids. Looked up from germline, CDR1 is SNHLY and CDR2 is FYNNEI. CDR3 sequence reads: CASNTGGSIGELFF. The CDR3 DNA is TGTGCCAGCAATACGGGGGGGTCTATCGGGGAGCTGTTTTTT.

This chain uses TRBV5-6 with TRBJ1-1; D uncertain. The germline V and J ends were trimmed by 4 bases and 5 bases, with 18 bases remaining between them. This CDR3 contains 15 residues. CDR1 SGHDT and CDR2 YYEEEE come from the germline V gene. The CDR3 DNA reads TGTGCCAGCAGCCCCCCTTCTACACGCCTTACTGAAGCTTTCTTT. This codes for CASSPPSTRLTEAFF. The variable domain in full, with the rest retrieved from reference TRBV5-6 and TRBJ1-1, is DAGVTQSPTHLIKTRGQQVTLRCSPKSGHDTVSWYQQALGQGPQFIFQYYEEEERQRGNFPDRFSGHQFPNYSSELNVNALLLGDSALYLCASSPPSTRLTEAFFGQGTRLTVV.

The chain recombines TRBV4-2 with TRBJ2-2; 9 positions agree with TRBD2. With 0 bases clipped from V and 1 base from J, the junction kept 6 bases outside the gene matches. The CDR3 contains 18 residues. CDR1 and CDR2 (germline): LGHNA, YNFKEQ. The DNA of the CDR3 is TGTGCCAGCAGCCAAGAGGGGGTACTAGCGGGGAACACCGGGGAGCTGTTTTTT. It is translated as CASSQEGVLAGNTGELFF.

V and J are TRBV6-5 and TRBJ2-7, with 8 bases identical to TRBD2. The CDR3 spans 15 residues. Germline V gene lookup returns CDR1 MNHEY and CDR2 SVGAGI. V trimming: 6 bases; J trimming: 3 bases; junction bases outside the gene matches: 10. The CDR3 reads CASSEWRGDYYEQYF. CDR3 coding DNA: TGTGCCAGCAGCGAGTGGCGGGGGGATTACTACGAGCAGTACTTC.

About this clone: The CDR3 does not end in the conserved phenylalanine or tryptophan, so this is likely a read error. The chain uses TRBV4-2 and TRBJ1-2; the D gene is possibly TRBD1 (6 bases). Germline loops: CDR1 LGHNA, CDR2 YNFKEQ. The CDR3 is 19 residues long. Trimming took 0 bases from V and 0 from J, leaving 20 bases between them. In DNA, the CDR3 is TGTGCCAGCAGCCAAGATGGGGGGGGACAAGATTTAGCTAACTATGGCTACACCCTC. It codes for CASSQDGGGQDLANYGYTL.

This rearrangement joins TRBV11-2 to TRBJ1-1; a possible D gene is TRBD1 (6 bases). Germline-derived CDR1 and CDR2 are SGHAT and FQNNGV. The germline V and J ends were trimmed by 3 bases and 4 bases, with 9 bases remaining between them. This CDR3 has 13 amino acids. The CDR3 sequence is CASSLGQFTEAFF. DNA of the CDR3: TGTGCCAGCAGCTTGGGACAATTCACTGAAGCTTTCTTT.

The chain joins TRBV4-2 to TRBJ2-3; TRBD2 aligns across 10 bases. The CDR3 contains 18 residues. V lost 3 bases to trimming and J lost 4 bases; unmatched junction nucleotides: 13. The germline V gene has CDR1 LGHNA and CDR2 YNFKEQ. The CDR3 loop is CASSQLPPSGGGADTQYF. The CDR3 DNA is TGTGCCAGCAGCCAGCTTCCCCCTAGCGGGGGAGGAGCAGATACGCAGTATTTT.

The chain carries TRBV9 and TRBJ2-1, with D possibly being TRBD2 (5 bases). In germline, CDR1 is SGDLS, CDR2 YYNGEE. The CDR3 is 14 amino acids. V lost 4 bases and J lost 6, with 14 bases in between. CDR3 region: CASSILVSGNEQFF. DNA of the CDR3: TGTGCCAGCAGCATACTAGTGTCTGGCAATGAGCAGTTCTTC.

The V gene is TRBV6-1, the J gene TRBJ1-1; unclear D gene. Germline loops: CDR1 MNHNS, CDR2 SASEGT. V lost 3 bases and J 6 bases, leaving 5 bases between the germline ends. The CDR3 runs 11 residues. The CDR3 protein is CASSDSPEAFF. The CDR3 DNA reads TGTGCCAGCAGTGATAGCCCTGAAGCTTTCTTT.